One and the same sample provided the 21 T cell receptor beta chains below, sequenced in a study of CD8+ T cells in alopecia areata. The authors extracted RNA and reverse transcribed it into cDNA as the sequencing template. Profiling relied on immunoSEQ multiplex PCR, and the TCRdb table lists in-frame clones only, not all of them. Of 110,000 to 150,000 clones listed, approximately 50% are singletons. Sequences were derived from CD4+ T cells sorted from blood, sampled at week 0. These TCRs come from a human donor with alopecia areata.

This clone has at least ten counts. V is TRBV27 and J is TRBJ2-3; no firm D call. The CDR3 is 10 residues long. V gave up 8 bases and J gave up 8 bases, with 8 bases separating them. Germline CDR1 MNHEY, CDR2 SMNVEV (reference sequence). The CDR3: CASGDLTQYF. The CDR3 nucleotides read TGTGCCAGCGGCGATCTTACGCAGTATTTT.

The chain couples TRBV18 to TRBJ2-1, with 11 bases matching TRBD2. The CDR3 covers 14 residues. Per the germline V gene, CDR1 is KGHSH and CDR2 is LQKENI. V shed 6 bases and J 7 bases; nucleotides not matched to a gene: 5. The CDR3 DNA is TGTGCCAGCTCTCCGGGACTAGCGGAAAATGAGCAGTTCTTC. Translation gives CASSPGLAENEQFF. The full variable domain, with the rest looked up from reference TRBV18 and TRBJ2-1, is NAGVMQNPRHLVRRRGQEARLRCSPMKGHSHVYWYRQLPEEGLKFMVYLQKENIIDESGMPKERFSAEFPKEGPSILRIQQVVRGDSAAYFCASSPGLAENEQFFGPGTRLTVL.

This clone was seen once. The chain recombines TRBV9 with TRBJ2-1; weak D call: TRBD2 (6 bases). Trimming left V 0 bases short and J 6 bases short, with 25 bases between. This CDR3 is built from 19 residues. CDR1 and CDR2 (germline): SGDLS, YYNGEE. Here the CDR3 DNA reads TGTGCCAGCAGCGTAGGGACTACATTTATCGGAGGTCTTGGCAATGAGCAGTTCTTC. Encoded protein: CASSVGTTFIGGLGNEQFF.

There are a few counts of this clone. The chain carries TRBV29-1 and TRBJ2-1, with 10 bases identical to TRBD2. Germline V CDR1 and CDR2: SQVTM, ANQGSEA. V shed 1 base and J 3 bases; nucleotides not matched to a gene: 6. The CDR3 runs 16 residues. The CDR3 DNA is TGCAGCGTTGAAGCTACTAGCGGGGCCAACTACAATGAGCAGTTCTTC. Encoded protein: CSVEATSGANYNEQFF.

J is TRBJ2-5 and V is TRBV29-1; D is possibly TRBD2 (6 bases). The V end was cut by 3 bases, the J end by 2 bases, with 13 bases between. The CDR3 is 14 residues long. Germline values: CDR1 SQVTM, CDR2 ANQGSEA. The CDR3 loop is CSVDSVADQETQYF. The CDR3 nucleotides read TGCAGCGTTGATTCGGTAGCGGATCAAGAGACCCAGTACTTC.

The genes are TRBV2 and TRBJ2-7; TRBD1 might be the D (6 bases). CDR1 and CDR2 (germline): SNHLY, FYNNEI. V was trimmed by 6 bases and J by 1 base, leaving 13 bases between them. This CDR3 spans 14 amino acids. The CDR3: CASSLVGQSYEQYF. The CDR3 bases are TGTGCCAGCAGCCTAGTCGGACAGTCCTACGAGCAGTACTTC. Full variable domain (outside the CDR3, taken from reference TRBV2 and TRBJ2-7): EPEVTQTPSHQVTQMGQEVILRCVPISNHLYFYWYRQILGQKVEFLVSFYNNEISEKSEIFDDQFSVERPDGSNFTLKIRSTKLEDSAMYFCASSLVGQSYEQYFGPGTRLTVT.

This chain joins TRBV9 and TRBJ2-3; the match to TRBD2 covers 8 bases. The V gene end was trimmed by 4 bases and the J gene end by 4 bases; junction bases not matched to a gene: 5. This CDR3 comprises 14 residues. Germline CDR1 is SGDLS and CDR2 is YYNGEE. The CDR3 loop is CASSRAGVADTQYF. The CDR3 nucleotides read TGTGCCAGCAGCCGAGCGGGAGTCGCAGATACGCAGTATTTT. The whole variable domain, remainder taken from reference TRBV9 and TRBJ2-3, is DSGVTQTPKHLITATGQRVTLRCSPRSGDLSVYWYQQSLDQGLQFLIQYYNGEERAKGNILERFSAQQFPDLHSELNLSSLELGDSALYFCASSRAGVADTQYFGPGTRLTVL.

This chain joins TRBV7-9 and TRBJ1-4; D gene ambiguous. This CDR3 contains 15 residues. With 1 base removed from V and 5 bases from J, the gap between germline ends came to 11 bases. CDR1 and CDR2 (germline): SEHNR, FQNEAQ (reference sequence). CDR3 DNA sequence: TGTGCCAGCAGCTTAGTCGTCGGCAGGAATGAAAAACTGTTTTTT. It codes for CASSLVVGRNEKLFF.

This clone appeared a few times. The chain employs TRBV25-1 and TRBJ1-5; D gene ambiguous. Deletions cut 4 bases from V and 4 bases from J, with 8 bases between. The CDR3 consists of 13 residues. CDR1 MGHDK and CDR2 SYGVNS come from the germline V gene. CDR3 coding DNA: TGTGCCAGCAGTGGACCTCAAAATCAGCCCCAGCATTTT. Translation gives CASSGPQNQPQHF.

The genes are TRBV25-1 and TRBJ1-5, with unresolved D. The germline V and J ends were trimmed by 5 bases and 4 bases, with 9 bases remaining between them. This CDR3 is 13 amino acids long. Germline CDR1 reads MGHDK; CDR2 reads SYGVNS. For the CDR3, the DNA is TGTGCCAGCAGTCAAAAGGCGAATCAGCCCCAGCATTTT. Protein product: CASSQKANQPQHF.

The chain uses TRBV10-3 and TRBJ2-1, with 10 bases that match TRBD2. The CDR3 is made up of 16 amino acids. The germline V gene has CDR1 ENHRY and CDR2 SYGVKD. Losses at the gene ends were 0 bases for V and 9 bases for J; bases not matched to a gene: 8. In nucleotides, the CDR3 is TGTGCCATCAGTGAGTCGCGGGCTAGCGGGAGTGGTGAGCAGTTCTTC. It specifies CAISESRASGSGEQFF.

The chain uses TRBV30 and TRBJ2-7; D is possibly TRBD2 (6 bases). CDR3 length: 14 amino acids. Germline CDR1 and CDR2: GTSNPN and SVGIG (reference sequence). V was cut by 2 bases and J by 6 bases, with 17 bases left in between. CDR3 sequence (DNA): TGTGCCTGGAGTTGGAAGGGGCGGGAAGCCGAGCAGTACTTC. This codes for CAWSWKGREAEQYF.

This rearrangement joins TRBV4-2 to TRBJ2-3; 8 nucleotides agree with TRBD2. V was pared by 1 base and J by 3 bases, with 12 bases of the junction left unmatched. CDR1 is LGHNA and CDR2 is YNFKEQ in the germline V gene. The CDR3 runs 18 residues. The CDR3 loop is CASSQVALSGAGTDTQYF. The CDR3 DNA is TGTGCCAGCAGCCAAGTTGCCCTTAGCGGGGCGGGGACAGATACGCAGTATTTT.

The rearrangement uses TRBV7-3 and TRBJ2-7; D gene ambiguous. Germline V gives CDR1 SGHTA, CDR2 FQGTGA. The CDR3 has 15 amino acids. V was pared by 5 bases and J by 3 bases, with 17 bases between. CDR3 sequence: CASSIGPTLDYEQYF. The CDR3 bases are TGTGCCAGCAGCATAGGGCCAACGCTAGACTACGAGCAGTACTTC.

This clone has a handful of counts. This sequence joins TRBV7-9 and TRBJ2-4; D perhaps matches TRBD1 (6 bases). The CDR3 spans 14 residues. The V end lost 5 bases, the J end lost 8 bases, and 16 bases lay between the germline ends. The germline V gene encodes CDR1 SEHNR and CDR2 FQNEAQ (reference sequence). The CDR3 sequence is CASSPGTRMDIQYF. The CDR3 nucleotides are TGTGCCAGCAGCCCCGGGACACGGATGGACATTCAGTACTTC.

This sequence joins TRBV10-1 and TRBJ2-1, with D possibly being TRBD1 (6 bases). Germline CDR1 WNHNN, CDR2 SYGVQD (reference sequence). This CDR3 comprises 12 residues. The V end lost 5 bases, the J end lost 10 bases, and 12 bases lay between the germline ends. For the CDR3, the DNA is TGCGCCAGCAGTAGGGGGTCTGCCGAGCAGTTCTTC. Translating gives CASSRGSAEQFF.

The genes are TRBV27 and TRBJ2-5; D is uncertain. The germline gives CDR1 MNHEY, CDR2 SMNVEV (reference sequence). The CDR3 has 14 amino acids. Trimming pared 0 bases from V and 6 bases from J, leaving 11 bases between. The DNA for the CDR3 is TGTGCCAGCAGTTTATCGACCCCCCGCCAGACCCAGTACTTC. It encodes CASSLSTPRQTQYF.

This clone appeared a few times. The chain couples TRBV15 to TRBJ2-5, with TRBD1 matching 9 bases. V dropped 6 bases and J dropped 0; count of bases not matched to a gene: 11. Germline-derived CDR1 and CDR2 are LNHNV and YYDKDF (reference sequence). CDR3 length: 17 residues. The CDR3 loop reads CATRKDRGSGYQETQYF. The DNA for the CDR3 is TGTGCCACCAGGAAGGACAGGGGTTCGGGGTACCAAGAGACCCAGTACTTC.

The genes are TRBV5-1 and TRBJ2-1, with D unresolved. Trimming cost V 1 base and J 2 bases, with 7 bases left between them. CDR3 size: 14 residues. Germline V lookup: CDR1 SGHRS, CDR2 YFSETQ. In DNA form, the CDR3 reads TGCGCCAGCAGCTTGCTTATTGCCTACAATGAGCAGTTCTTC. It encodes CASSLLIAYNEQFF.

V usage is TRBV25-1 and J usage is TRBJ2-2; 7 positions match TRBD1. The CDR3 runs 14 residues. V was pared by 6 bases and J by 7 bases, with 8 bases of the junction left unmatched. Germline loops: CDR1 MGHDK, CDR2 SYGVNS. CDR3 residues: CASSNRGQDGELFF. In DNA form, the CDR3 reads TGTGCCAGCAGCAACAGGGGACAAGACGGGGAGCTGTTTTTT. The full variable domain, its missing parts supplied by reference TRBV25-1 and TRBJ2-2, is EADIYQTPRYLVIGTGKKITLECSQTMGHDKMYWYQQDPGMELHLIHYSYGVNSTEKGDLSSESTVSRIRTEHFPLTLESARPSHTSQYLCASSNRGQDGELFFGEGSRLTVL.

The chain is built from TRBV25-1 and TRBJ1-1, with D maybe TRBD1 (5 bases). This CDR3 region has 12 residues. In germline, CDR1 is MGHDK, CDR2 SYGVNS. Trimming shortened V by 4 bases and J by 5 bases, and 8 bases separated the two germline ends. The CDR3 sequence: CASSAGRTEAFF. DNA of the CDR3: TGTGCCAGCAGTGCAGGGCGGACTGAAGCTTTCTTT.